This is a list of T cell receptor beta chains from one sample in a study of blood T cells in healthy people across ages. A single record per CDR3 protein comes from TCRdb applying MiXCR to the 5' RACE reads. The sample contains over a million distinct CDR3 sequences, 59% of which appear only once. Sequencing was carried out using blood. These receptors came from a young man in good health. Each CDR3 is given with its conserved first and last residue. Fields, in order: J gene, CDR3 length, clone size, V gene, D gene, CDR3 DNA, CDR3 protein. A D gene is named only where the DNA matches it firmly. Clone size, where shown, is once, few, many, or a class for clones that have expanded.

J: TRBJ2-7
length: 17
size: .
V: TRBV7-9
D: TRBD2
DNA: TGTGCCAGCAGCTCCCAGACTAGCGGGAGAGCGGTCTACGAGCAGTACTTC
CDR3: CASSSQTSGRAVYEQYF

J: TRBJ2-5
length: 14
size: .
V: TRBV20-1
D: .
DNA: TGCAGTGCTAGAGCTAGATCATGGAGGGAGACCCAGTACTTC
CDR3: CSARARSWRETQYF

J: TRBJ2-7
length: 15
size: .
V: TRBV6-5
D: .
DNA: TGTGCCAGCAGTTACAGTGATCCGGGGGCCTACGAGCAGTACTTC
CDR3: CASSYSDPGAYEQYF

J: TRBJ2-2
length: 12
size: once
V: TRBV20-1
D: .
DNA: TGCAGTGCCATAAGGGCTACCGGGGAGCTGTTTTTT
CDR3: CSAIRATGELFF

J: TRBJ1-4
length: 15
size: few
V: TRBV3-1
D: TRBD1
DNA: TGTGCCAGCAGCGCTGACCGGGACAGGTCTGAAAAACTGTTTTTT
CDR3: CASSADRDRSEKLFF

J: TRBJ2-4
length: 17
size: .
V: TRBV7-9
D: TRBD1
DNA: TGTGCCAGCAGCTTACCATTCCGGGACAGGGGAAGAGCGGATCAGTACTTC
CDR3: CASSLPFRDRGRADQYF

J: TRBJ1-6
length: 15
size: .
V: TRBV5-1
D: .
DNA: TGCGCCAGCAGCGGAAAGGACGGACACCCTTCACCCCTCCACTTT
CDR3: CASSGKDGHPSPLHF

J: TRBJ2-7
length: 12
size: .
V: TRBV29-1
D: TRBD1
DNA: TGCAGCGTTGGTGGTGGGACAGGGGAACAGTACTTC
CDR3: CSVGGGTGEQYF

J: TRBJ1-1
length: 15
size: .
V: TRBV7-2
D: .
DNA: TGTGCCAGCATCCCGGGGCTCCCCGGTGGCACTGAAGCTTTCTTT
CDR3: CASIPGLPGGTEAFF

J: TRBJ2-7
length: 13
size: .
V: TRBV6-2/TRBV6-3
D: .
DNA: TGTGCCAGCAACCCGGACGCGTCTTTCGAGCAGTACTTC
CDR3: CASNPDASFEQYF

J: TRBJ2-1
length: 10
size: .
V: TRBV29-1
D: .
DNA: TGCAGCGTTGAGATTGAGGAGCAGTTCTTC
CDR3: CSVEIEEQFF

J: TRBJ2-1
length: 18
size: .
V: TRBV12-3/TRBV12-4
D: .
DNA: TGTGCCAGCAGTTTAGCGATAGGTAGACTTTTCCAATACAATGAGCAGTTCTTC
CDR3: CASSLAIGRLFQYNEQFF

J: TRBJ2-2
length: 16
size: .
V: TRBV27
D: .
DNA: TGTGCCAGCAGTCACTACGCGACTGCGAACACCGGGGAGCTGTTTTTT
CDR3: CASSHYATANTGELFF

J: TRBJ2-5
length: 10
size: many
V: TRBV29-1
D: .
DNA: TGCAGCGTGGATCCAGAGACCCAGTACTTC
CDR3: CSVDPETQYF

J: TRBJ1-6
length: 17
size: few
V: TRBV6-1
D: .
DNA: TGTGCCAGCAGTAAACCACGGAAAAGCTCCTATAATTCACCCCTCCACTTT
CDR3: CASSKPRKSSYNSPLHF

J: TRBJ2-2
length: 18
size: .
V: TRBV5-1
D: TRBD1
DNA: TGCGCCAGTAGCCGGGTGTTGGACAGGGGACTTCGCACCGGGGAGCTGTTTTTT
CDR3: CASSRVLDRGLRTGELFF

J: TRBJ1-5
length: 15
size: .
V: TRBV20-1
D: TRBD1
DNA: TGCAGTGCTAGAGAAGGGACAGGGCGCAATCAGCCCCAGCATTTT
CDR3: CSAREGTGRNQPQHF

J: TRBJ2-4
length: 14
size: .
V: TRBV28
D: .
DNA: TGTGCCAGCAGTTTATGGAAGGACAGAAACATTCAGTACTTC
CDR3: CASSLWKDRNIQYF

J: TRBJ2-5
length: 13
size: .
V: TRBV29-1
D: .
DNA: TGCAGCGTCCGACAGGCGCACACCTACGAGCAGTACTTT
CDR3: CSVRQAHTYEQYF

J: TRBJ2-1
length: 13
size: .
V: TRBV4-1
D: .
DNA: TGCGCCAGCACTGATTGGGCTTATAATGAGCAGTTCTTC
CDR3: CASTDWAYNEQFF

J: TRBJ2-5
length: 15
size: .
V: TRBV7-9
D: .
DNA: TGTGCCCAGGGGGTGGCGATAAAGGGAGGAGAGACCCAGTACTTC
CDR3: CAQGVAIKGGETQYF

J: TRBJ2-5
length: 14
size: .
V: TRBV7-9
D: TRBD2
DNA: TGTGCTTACGCCCCAAATCCGGGGGGAGAGACCCAGTACTTC
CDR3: CAYAPNPGGETQYF

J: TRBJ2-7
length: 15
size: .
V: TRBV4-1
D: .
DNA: TGCGCCAGCAGCGTCCCGGGTTCTCTCGAGAACGAGCAGTACTTC
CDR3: CASSVPGSLENEQYF

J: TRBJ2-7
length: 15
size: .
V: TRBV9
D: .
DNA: TGTGCCAGCAGCGTAGCGCCTAGCGAGGCCTACGAGCAGTACTTC
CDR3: CASSVAPSEAYEQYF

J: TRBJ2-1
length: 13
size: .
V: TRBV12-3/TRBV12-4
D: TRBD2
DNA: TGTGCCAGTCAAATAGCGGGAGTGTATGAGCAGTTCTTC
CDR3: CASQIAGVYEQFF

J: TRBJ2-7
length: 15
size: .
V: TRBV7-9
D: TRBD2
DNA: TGTGCCAGCAGCTTAGGGACTAGCCCCGGCCACGAGCAGTACTTC
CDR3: CASSLGTSPGHEQYF

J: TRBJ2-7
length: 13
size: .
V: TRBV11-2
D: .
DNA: TGTGCCAGCACCACCCCGACAGATTACGAGCAGTACTTC
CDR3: CASTTPTDYEQYF

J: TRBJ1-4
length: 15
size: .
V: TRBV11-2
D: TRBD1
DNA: TGTGCCAGCAGCTTACCAGGGGGATCTTTTCGAAAACTGTTTTTT
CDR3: CASSLPGGSFRKLFF

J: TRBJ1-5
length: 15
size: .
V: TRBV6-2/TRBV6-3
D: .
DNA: TGTGCCAGCAGTTTGACAGTCTTGGGCAATCAGCCCCAGCATTTT
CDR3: CASSLTVLGNQPQHF

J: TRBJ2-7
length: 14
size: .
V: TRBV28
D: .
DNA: TGTGCCAGCAGTTTTGAACGGGGAAATTACGAGCAGTACTTC
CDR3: CASSFERGNYEQYF

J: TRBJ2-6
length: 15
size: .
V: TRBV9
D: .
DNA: TGTGCCAACAATACGGAGCGGACTGGGGCCAACGTCCTGACTTTC
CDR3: CANNTERTGANVLTF

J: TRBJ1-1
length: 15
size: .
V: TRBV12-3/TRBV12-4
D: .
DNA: TGTGCCAGCAGCACAAGACCACAGATGAACACTGAAGCTTTCTTT
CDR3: CASSTRPQMNTEAFF

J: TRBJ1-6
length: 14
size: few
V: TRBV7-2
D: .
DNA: TGTGCCAGCAGCTTAAGTCTGGGAGATTCACCCCTCCACTTT
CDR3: CASSLSLGDSPLHF

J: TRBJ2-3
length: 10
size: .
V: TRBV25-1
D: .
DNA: TGTGCCAGCAGGGACGATACGCAGTATTTT
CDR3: CASRDDTQYF

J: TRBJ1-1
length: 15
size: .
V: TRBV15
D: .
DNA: TGTGCCATCAGCAGAGAGGCAGCCTTGAACACTGAAGCTTTCTTT
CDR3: CAISREAALNTEAFF

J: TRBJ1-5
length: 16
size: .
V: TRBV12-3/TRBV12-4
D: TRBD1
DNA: TGTGCCAGCAGTCCCCAAGGGACAGGGGCAAATCAGCCCCAGCATTTT
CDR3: CASSPQGTGANQPQHF

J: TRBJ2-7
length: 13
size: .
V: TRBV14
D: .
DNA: TGTGCCAGCAGCCGTGGGGCGGATCTCGAGCAGTACTTC
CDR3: CASSRGADLEQYF

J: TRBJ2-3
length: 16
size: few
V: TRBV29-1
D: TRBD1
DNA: TGCAGCGTTGGCCCGGGACAGGCCTTAAACACAGATACGCAGTATTTT
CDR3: CSVGPGQALNTDTQYF

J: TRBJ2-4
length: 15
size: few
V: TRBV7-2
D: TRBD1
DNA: TGTGCCAGCAGCTCCCCGGGACAGGGAAAAAACATTCAGTACTTC
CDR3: CASSSPGQGKNIQYF

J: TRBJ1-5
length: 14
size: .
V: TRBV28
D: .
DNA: TGTGCCAGCATAAGGGGCAGCAAAGGGCAGCCCCGGCATTTT
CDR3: CASIRGSKGQPRHF

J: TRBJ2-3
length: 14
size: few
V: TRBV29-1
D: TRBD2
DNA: TGCAGCGTTGAACGAGGGGACTACACAGATACGCAGTATTTT
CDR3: CSVERGDYTDTQYF

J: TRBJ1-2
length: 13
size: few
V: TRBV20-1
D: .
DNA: TGCAGTGCTCGCCCTAACACTGGTTATGGCTACACCTTC
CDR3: CSARPNTGYGYTF

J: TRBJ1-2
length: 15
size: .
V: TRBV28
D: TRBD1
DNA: TGTGCCAGCAGTTTAATAGGACAGGGGGCGATGGGCTACACCTTC
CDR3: CASSLIGQGAMGYTF

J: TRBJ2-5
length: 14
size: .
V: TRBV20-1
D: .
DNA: TGCAGTGCTAGATCTCGACCACTCCAAGAGACCCAGTACTTC
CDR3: CSARSRPLQETQYF

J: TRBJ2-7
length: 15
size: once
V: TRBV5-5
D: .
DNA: TGTGCCAGCAGCGGGGGCTGGGAGTTAGGCAATGAGCAGTACTTC
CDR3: CASSGGWELGNEQYF

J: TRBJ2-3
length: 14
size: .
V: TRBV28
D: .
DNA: TGTGCCAGCAAGAGGGGGGGCCAGCCGCCTACGCAGTATTTT
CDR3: CASKRGGQPPTQYF

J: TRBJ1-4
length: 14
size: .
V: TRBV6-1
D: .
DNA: TGTGCCAGCAGAACCGGATCGGTTGGTGAAAAACTGTTTTTT
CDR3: CASRTGSVGEKLFF

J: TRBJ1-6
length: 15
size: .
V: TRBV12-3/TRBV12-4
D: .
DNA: TGTGCCAGCAGTTTTGAGGGGGCCTATAATTCACCCCTCCACTTT
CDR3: CASSFEGAYNSPLHF

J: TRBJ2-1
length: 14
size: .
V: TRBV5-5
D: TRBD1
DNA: TGTGCCAGCAGCTTGGAGGGACAGGGGGATGAGCAGTTCTTC
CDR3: CASSLEGQGDEQFF

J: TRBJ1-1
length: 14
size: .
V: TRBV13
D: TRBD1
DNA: TGTGCCAGCAGCGCGGGGCCGGGACAGGGCAAAGCTTTCTTT
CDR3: CASSAGPGQGKAFF

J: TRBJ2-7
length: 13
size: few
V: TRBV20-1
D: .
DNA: TGCAGTGCTAGTCTCGCGTTCGGGAGCGAGCAGTACTTC
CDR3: CSASLAFGSEQYF

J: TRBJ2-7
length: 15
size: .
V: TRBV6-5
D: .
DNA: TGTGCCAGCAGTCCCCTCCGGGACCCCCTAGATGAGCAGTACTTC
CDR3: CASSPLRDPLDEQYF

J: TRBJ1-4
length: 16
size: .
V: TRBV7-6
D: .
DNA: TGTGCCAGCAGCCTTCTCGGGGGAGGGCGGGGTGAAAAACTGTTTTTT
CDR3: CASSLLGGGRGEKLFF

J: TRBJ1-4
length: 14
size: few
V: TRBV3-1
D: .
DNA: TGTGCCACTTCCGGGGCCCCCAAAGATGAAAAACTGTTTTTT
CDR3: CATSGAPKDEKLFF

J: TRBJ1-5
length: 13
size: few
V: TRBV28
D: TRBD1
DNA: TGTGCCAGCTCGGGACAGGTCAATCAGCCCCAGCATTTT
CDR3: CASSGQVNQPQHF